This T cell receptor (beta chain) was found in a study of technical replicates of blood from a few donors. V was cut by 5 bases and J by 1 base, with 12 bases left in between. CDR1 is SGHVS and CDR2 is FNYEAQ in the germline V gene. CDR3 size: 15 residues. Libraries were prepared by immunoSEQ multiplex PCR; TCRdb keeps only in-frame clonotypes and omits some of them. The sample yields roughly 82,000 clones, around nine tenths seen once. Sequencing was carried out using T cells isolated from PBMCs. The sequence was collected from a human donor in good health. The chain links TRBV7-6 to TRBJ2-1; possible D gene TRBD1, 6 bases. The CDR3 reads CASSRYRDSYNEQFF. The CDR3 coding sequence is TGTGCCAGCAGCCGATACAGGGATTCCTACAATGAGCAGTTCTTC.